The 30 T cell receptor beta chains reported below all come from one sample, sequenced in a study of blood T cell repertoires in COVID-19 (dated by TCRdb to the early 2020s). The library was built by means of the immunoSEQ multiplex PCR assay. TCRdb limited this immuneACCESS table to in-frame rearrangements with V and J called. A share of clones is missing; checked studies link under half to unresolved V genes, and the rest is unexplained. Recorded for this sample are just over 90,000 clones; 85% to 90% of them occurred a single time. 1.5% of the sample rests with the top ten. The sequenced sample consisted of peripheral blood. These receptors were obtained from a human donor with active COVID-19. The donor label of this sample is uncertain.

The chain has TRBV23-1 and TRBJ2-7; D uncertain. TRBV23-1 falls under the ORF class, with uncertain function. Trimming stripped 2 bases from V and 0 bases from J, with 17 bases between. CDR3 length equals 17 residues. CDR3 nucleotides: TGCGCCAGCAGTCAACCCTTATTCCCCCCGAGCTCCTACGAGCAGTACTTC. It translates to CASSQPLFPPSSYEQYF.

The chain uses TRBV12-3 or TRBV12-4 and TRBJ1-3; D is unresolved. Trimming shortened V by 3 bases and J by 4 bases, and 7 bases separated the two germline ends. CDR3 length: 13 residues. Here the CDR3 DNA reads TGTGCCAGCAGTTTGGAGAGGGGAAACACCATATATTTT. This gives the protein CASSLERGNTIYF.

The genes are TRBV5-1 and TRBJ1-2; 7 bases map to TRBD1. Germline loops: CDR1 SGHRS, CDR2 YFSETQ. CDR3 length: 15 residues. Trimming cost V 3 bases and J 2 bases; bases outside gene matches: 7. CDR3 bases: TGCGCCAGCAGCTCGGGGCAGGGGGTAAACTATGGCTACACCTTC. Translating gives CASSSGQGVNYGYTF.

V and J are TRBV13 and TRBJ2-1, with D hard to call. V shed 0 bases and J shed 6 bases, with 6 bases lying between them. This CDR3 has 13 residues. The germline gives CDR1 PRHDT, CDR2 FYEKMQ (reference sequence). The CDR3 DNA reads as TGTGCCAGCAGCTTAGGCTTTCCCAATGAGCAGTTCTTC. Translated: CASSLGFPNEQFF.

The DNA for the CDR3 is TGTGCCAGCAGCCTGCAAAAGGGGGTATCCTACGAGCAGTACTTC. Its protein is CASSLQKGVSYEQYF. J is TRBJ2-7 and V is TRBV7-3; tentatively, D is TRBD1 (6 bases). The CDR3 consists of 15 residues. V gave up 5 bases and J gave up 1 base, with 15 bases separating them. The germline CDR1 and CDR2 sequences are SGHTA and FQGTGA.

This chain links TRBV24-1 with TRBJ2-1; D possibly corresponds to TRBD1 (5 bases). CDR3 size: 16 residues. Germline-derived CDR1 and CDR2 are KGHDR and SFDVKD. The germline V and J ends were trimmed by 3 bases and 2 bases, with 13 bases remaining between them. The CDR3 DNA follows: TGTGCCACCAGTGATCATCAGGGTTCGGCCTACAATGAGCAGTTCTTC. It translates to CATSDHQGSAYNEQFF.

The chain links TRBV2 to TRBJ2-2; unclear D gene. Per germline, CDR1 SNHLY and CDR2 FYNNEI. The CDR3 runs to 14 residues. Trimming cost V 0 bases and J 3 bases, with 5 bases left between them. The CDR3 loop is CASSEAPHTGELFF. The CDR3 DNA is TGTGCCAGCAGTGAAGCCCCTCACACCGGGGAGCTGTTTTTT.

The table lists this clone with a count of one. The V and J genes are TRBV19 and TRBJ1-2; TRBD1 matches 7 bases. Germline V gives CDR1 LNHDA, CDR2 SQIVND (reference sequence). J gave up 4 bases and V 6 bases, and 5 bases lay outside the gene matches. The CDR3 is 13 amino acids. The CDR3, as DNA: TGTGCCAGTAGGGCAGGGGGAATCTATGGCTACACCTTC. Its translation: CASRAGGIYGYTF. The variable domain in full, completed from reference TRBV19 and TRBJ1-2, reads DGGITQSPKYLFRKEGQNVTLSCEQNLNHDAMYWYRQDPGQGLRLIYYSQIVNDFQKGDIAEGYSVSREKKESFPLTVTSAQKNPTAFYLCASRAGGIYGYTFGSGTRLTVV.

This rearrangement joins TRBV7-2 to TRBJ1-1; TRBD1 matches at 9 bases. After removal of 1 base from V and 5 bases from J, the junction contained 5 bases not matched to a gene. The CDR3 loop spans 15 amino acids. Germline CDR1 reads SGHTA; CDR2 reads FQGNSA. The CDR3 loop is CASSLDWTGETEAFF. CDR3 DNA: TGTGCCAGCAGCTTAGATTGGACAGGGGAGACTGAAGCTTTCTTT.

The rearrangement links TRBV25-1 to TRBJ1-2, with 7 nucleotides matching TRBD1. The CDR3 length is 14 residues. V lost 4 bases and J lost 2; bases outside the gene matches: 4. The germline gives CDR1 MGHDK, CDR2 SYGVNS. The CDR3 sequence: CASSGQTGNYGYTF. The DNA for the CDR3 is TGTGCCAGCAGTGGGCAGACAGGGAACTATGGCTACACCTTC.

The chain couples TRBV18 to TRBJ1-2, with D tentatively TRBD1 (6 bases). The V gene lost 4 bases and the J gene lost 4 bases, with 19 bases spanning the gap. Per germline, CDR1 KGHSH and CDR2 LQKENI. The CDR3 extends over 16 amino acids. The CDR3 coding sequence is TGTGCCAGCTCACAAATGGACAGATCAATGGGCTATGGCTACACCTTC. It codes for CASSQMDRSMGYGYTF.

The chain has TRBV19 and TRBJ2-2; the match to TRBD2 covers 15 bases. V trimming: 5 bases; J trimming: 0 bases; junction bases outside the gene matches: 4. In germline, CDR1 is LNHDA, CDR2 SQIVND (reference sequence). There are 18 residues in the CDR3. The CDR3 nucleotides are TGTGCCAGTAGTTCTAGGACTAGCGGGGGGGCGAACACCGGGGAGCTGTTTTTT. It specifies CASSSRTSGGANTGELFF.

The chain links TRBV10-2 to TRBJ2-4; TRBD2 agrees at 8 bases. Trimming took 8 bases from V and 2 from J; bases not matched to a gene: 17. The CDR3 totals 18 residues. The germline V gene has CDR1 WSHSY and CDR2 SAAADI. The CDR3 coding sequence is TGCGCCAGCGGGGAGGGAATCGGACTAGCTTCGACCAAAAACATTCAGTACTTC. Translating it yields CASGEGIGLASTKNIQYF.

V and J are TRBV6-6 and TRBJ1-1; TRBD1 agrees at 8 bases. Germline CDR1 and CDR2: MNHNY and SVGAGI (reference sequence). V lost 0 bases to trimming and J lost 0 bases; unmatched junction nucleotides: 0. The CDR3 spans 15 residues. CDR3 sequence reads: CASSYSGQVNTEAFF. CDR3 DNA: TGTGCCAGCAGTTACTCGGGACAGGTGAACACTGAAGCTTTCTTT.

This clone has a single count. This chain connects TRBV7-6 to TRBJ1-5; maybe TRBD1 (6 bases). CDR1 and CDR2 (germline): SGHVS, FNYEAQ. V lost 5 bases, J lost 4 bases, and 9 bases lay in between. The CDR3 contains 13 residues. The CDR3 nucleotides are TGTGCCAGCAGCACAGGGCGGAATCAGCCCCAGCATTTT. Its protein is CASSTGRNQPQHF.

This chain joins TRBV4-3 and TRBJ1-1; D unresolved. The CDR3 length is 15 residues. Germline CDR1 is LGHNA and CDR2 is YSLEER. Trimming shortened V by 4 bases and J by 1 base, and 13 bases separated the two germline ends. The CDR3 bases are TGCGCCAGCAGCCCGTCGCAGGTACCGAACACTGAAGCTTTCTTT. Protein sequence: CASSPSQVPNTEAFF.

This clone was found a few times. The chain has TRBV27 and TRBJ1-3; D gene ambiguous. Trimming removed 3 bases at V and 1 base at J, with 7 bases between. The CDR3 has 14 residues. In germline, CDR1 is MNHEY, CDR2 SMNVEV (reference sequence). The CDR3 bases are TGTGCCAGCAGTTTCTCGGTATCTGGAAACACCATATATTTT. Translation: CASSFSVSGNTIYF.

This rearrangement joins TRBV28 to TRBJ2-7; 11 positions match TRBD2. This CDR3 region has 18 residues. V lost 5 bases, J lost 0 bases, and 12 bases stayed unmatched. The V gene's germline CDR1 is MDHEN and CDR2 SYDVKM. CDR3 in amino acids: CASSPTSGLAGSSYEQYF. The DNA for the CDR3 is TGTGCCAGCAGTCCAACCTCCGGACTAGCGGGTAGCTCCTACGAGCAGTACTTC. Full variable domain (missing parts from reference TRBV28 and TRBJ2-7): DVKVTQSSRYLVKRTGEKVFLECVQDMDHENMFWYRQDPGLGLRLIYFSYDVKMKEKGDIPEGYSVSREKKERFSLILESASTNQTSMYLCASSPTSGLAGSSYEQYFGPGTRLTVT.

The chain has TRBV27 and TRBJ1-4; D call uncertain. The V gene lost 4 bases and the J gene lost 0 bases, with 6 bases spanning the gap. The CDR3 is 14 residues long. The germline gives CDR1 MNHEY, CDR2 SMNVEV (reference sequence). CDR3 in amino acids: CASSYSATNEKLFF. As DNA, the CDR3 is TGTGCCAGCAGTTATAGTGCAACTAATGAAAAACTGTTTTTT.

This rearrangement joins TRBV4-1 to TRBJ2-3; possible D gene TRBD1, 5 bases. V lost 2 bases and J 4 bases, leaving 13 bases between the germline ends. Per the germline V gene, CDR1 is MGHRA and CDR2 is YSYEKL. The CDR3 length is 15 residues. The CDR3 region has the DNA TGCGCCAGCAGCCAACAGGGTGCTATAGCAGATACGCAGTATTTT. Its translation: CASSQQGAIADTQYF.

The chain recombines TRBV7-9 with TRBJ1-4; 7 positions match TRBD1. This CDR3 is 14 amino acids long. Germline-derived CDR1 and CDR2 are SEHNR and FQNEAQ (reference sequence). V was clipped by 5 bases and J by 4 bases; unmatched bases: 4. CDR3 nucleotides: TGTGCCAGCAGCCTGGGGACAGTTAATGAAAAACTGTTTTTT. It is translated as CASSLGTVNEKLFF. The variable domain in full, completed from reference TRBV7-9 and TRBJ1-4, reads DTGVSQNPRHKITKRGQNVTFRCDPISEHNRLYWYRQTLGQGPEFLTYFQNEAQLEKSRLLSDRFSAERPKGSFSTLEIQRTEQGDSAMYLCASSLGTVNEKLFFGSGTQLSVL.

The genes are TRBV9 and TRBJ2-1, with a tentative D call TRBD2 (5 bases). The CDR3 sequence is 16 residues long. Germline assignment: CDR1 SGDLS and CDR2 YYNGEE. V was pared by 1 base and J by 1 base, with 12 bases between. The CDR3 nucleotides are TGTGCCAGCAGCGTATTCGCGGGCCAGTCCTACAATGAGCAGTTCTTC. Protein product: CASSVFAGQSYNEQFF.

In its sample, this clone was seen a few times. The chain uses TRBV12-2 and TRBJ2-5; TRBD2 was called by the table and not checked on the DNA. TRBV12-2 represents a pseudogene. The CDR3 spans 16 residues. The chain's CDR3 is CASRLGGDSDQETQYF. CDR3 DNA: TGTGCAAGTCGCTTAGGGGGGGACTCAGACCAAGAGACCCAGTACTTC.

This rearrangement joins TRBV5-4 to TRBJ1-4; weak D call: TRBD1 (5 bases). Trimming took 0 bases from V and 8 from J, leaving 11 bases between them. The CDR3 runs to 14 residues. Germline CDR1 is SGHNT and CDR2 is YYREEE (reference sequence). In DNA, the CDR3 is TGTGCCAGCAGCTTGGGCAGTAGGGGAGAAAAACTGTTTTTT. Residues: CASSLGSRGEKLFF.

CDR3 nucleotides: TGTGCCAGCAGCCCAGGGGTGGGACGGGTGGTGGGCGAGCAGTACTTC. Its protein is CASSPGVGRVVGEQYF. This chain connects TRBV7-2 to TRBJ2-7; D might be TRBD1 (6 bases). Between the trimmed V and J ends, which lost 5 bases and 6 bases, there was a span of 23 bases. The CDR3 has 16 amino acids. Germline values: CDR1 SGHTA, CDR2 FQGNSA.

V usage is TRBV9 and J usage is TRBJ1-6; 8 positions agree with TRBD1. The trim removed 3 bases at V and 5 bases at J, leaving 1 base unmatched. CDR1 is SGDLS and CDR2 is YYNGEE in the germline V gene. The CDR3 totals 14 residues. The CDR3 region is CASSGTGHNSPLHF. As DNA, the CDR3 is TGTGCCAGCAGCGGGACAGGGCATAATTCACCCCTCCACTTT.

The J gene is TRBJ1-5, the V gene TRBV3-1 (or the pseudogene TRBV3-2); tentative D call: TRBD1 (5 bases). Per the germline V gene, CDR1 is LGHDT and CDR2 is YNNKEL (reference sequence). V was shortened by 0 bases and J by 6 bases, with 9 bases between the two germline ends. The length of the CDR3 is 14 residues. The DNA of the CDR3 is TGTGCCAGCAGCCAAGATCGCGGGGGTCAGCCCCAGCATTTT. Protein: CASSQDRGGQPQHF.

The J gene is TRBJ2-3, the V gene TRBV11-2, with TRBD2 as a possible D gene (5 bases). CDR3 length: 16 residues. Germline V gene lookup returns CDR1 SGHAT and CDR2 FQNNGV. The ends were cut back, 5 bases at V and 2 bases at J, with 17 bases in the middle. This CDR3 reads CASSPRAPRNTDTQYF. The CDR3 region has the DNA TGTGCCAGCAGCCCGAGGGCCCCCCGGAACACAGATACGCAGTATTTT.

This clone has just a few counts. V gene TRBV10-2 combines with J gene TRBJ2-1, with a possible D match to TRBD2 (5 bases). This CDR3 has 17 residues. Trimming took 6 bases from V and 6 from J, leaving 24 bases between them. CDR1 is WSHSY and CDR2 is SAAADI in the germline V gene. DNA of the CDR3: TGCGCCAGCAGCGATGAGCGTTGGTCTAGAGGAGGCAATGAGCAGTTCTTC. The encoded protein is CASSDERWSRGGNEQFF.

CDR3 in amino acids: CASSVDGQGKQYF. CDR3 sequence (DNA): TGTGCCAGCAGCGTAGACGGACAGGGCAAGCAGTACTTC. V and J are TRBV9 and TRBJ2-7; TRBD1 matches 8 bases. The J segment lost 8 bases and the V segment lost 0 bases, leaving 4 bases of the junction unmatched. Germline CDR1 and CDR2: SGDLS and YYNGEE. This CDR3 has 13 amino acids.